These T cell receptor beta chains were read from a single sample in a study of cytomegalovirus exposure and HLA in healthy donors. Assay: immunoSEQ multiplex PCR; the TCRdb copy retains only in-frame clones and omits some. The repertoire holds over 110,000 clones, with approximately 80% as singletons. The sample comprised PBMCs. These receptors all stem from a young woman in good health and CMV-seropositive. Both conserved end residues are part of each CDR3. The D gene is left open where the match is weak. Expanded clones get a size class; other rows say once, few or many, or leave the size out.

. TRBJ2-7 TRBD1 TRBV27 CASSLRLTGGHEQYF TGTGCCAGCAGTTTAAGGCTGACAGGGGGCCACGAGCAGTACTTC
. TRBJ2-5 TRBD1 TRBV4-1 CASSQDGTGGREQYF TGCGCCAGCAGCCAAGACGGTACAGGGGGCAGGGAGCAGTACTTC
. TRBJ2-2 TRBD2 TRBV9 CASGLAGDTGELFF TGTGCCAGCGGACTAGCGGGGGACACCGGGGAGCTGTTTTTT
. TRBJ1-1 . TRBV7-9 CASSTTGAANTEAFF TGTGCCAGCAGCACTACAGGTGCGGCGAACACTGAAGCTTTCTTT
few TRBJ1-1 . TRBV11-2 CASSLDLGGNTEAFF TGTGCCAGCAGCTTAGACTTGGGGGGGAACACTGAAGCTTTCTTT
. TRBJ1-3 TRBD1 TRBV7-2 CASTAGTGIGNTIYF TGTGCCAGCACCGCTGGGACAGGGATAGGAAACACCATATATTTT
. TRBJ2-2 TRBD1 TRBV6-5 CASRRDRGNTGELFF TGTGCCAGTCGCCGGGACAGGGGGAACACCGGGGAGCTGTTTTTT
. TRBJ2-1 TRBD1 TRBV6-1 CASARTGENNEQFF TGTGCCAGCGCTCGGACAGGCGAAAACAATGAGCAGTTCTTC
. TRBJ1-1 . TRBV29-1 CSARVHTEAFF TGCAGCGCCAGGGTTCACACTGAAGCTTTCTTT
. TRBJ2-6 . TRBV27 CASSFQGSGANVLTF TGTGCCAGCAGTTTTCAGGGTTCTGGGGCCAACGTCCTGACTTTC
few TRBJ1-2 . TRBV29-1 CSVGGQYGYTF TGCAGCGTGGGGGGTCAGTATGGCTACACCTTC
. TRBJ1-1 . TRBV10-3 CAISAQTNTEAFF TGTGCCATCAGTGCACAGACGAACACTGAAGCTTTCTTT
once TRBJ2-7 . TRBV4-2 CASSPYEQYF TGTGCCAGCAGCCCTTACGAGCAGTACTTC
. TRBJ2-3 . TRBV10-3 CAISESTFDTQYF TGTGCCATCAGTGAATCCACATTTGATACGCAGTATTTT
. TRBJ1-3 . TRBV11-2 CASSLDPRDGNTIYF TGTGCCAGCAGCTTAGATCCCCGCGATGGAAACACCATATATTTT
. TRBJ1-3 . TRBV19 CASRPTGPGNTIYF TGTGCCAGCCGCCCCACAGGGCCTGGAAACACCATATATTTT
. TRBJ2-7 TRBD2 TRBV5-1 CASSCRDYTNEQYF TGCGCCAGCAGCTGCCGGGACTATACAAACGAGCAGTACTTC
. TRBJ2-2 TRBD2 TRBV19 CASSIGLAGGPTGELFF TGTGCCAGTAGTATCGGACTAGCGGGGGGGCCGACCGGGGAGCTGTTTTTT
. TRBJ2-1 TRBD2 TRBV6-5 CASSYSTSGGGEQFF TGTGCCAGCAGTTACTCGACTAGCGGGGGGGGTGAGCAGTTCTTC
few TRBJ2-1 TRBD2 TRBV19 CASSTGGHGEQFF TGTGCCAGTAGTACGGGGGGGCATGGTGAGCAGTTCTTC
. TRBJ2-7 . TRBV7-2 CASSLQQGPSYEQYF TGTGCCAGCAGCTTACAACAGGGTCCCTCCTACGAGCAGTACTTC
. TRBJ2-2 TRBD2 TRBV4-3 CASSQVGGSVGELFF TGCGCCAGCAGCCAAGTCGGGGGGAGTGTCGGGGAGCTGTTTTTT
. TRBJ1-1 TRBD1 TRBV6-1 CASSEKTGENTEAFF TGTGCCAGCAGTGAGAAGACAGGGGAGAACACTGAAGCTTTCTTT
. TRBJ2-7 . TRBV6-1 CASSEVNRNPYEQYF TGTGCCAGCAGTGAAGTGAACAGGAATCCCTACGAGCAGTACTTC
. TRBJ2-5 . TRBV29-1 CSAADSAGAIQETQYF TGCAGCGCTGCTGATTCTGCGGGGGCGATCCAAGAGACCCAGTACTTC
. TRBJ2-1 TRBD2 TRBV18 CASSPQRGGYNEQFF TGTGCCAGCTCACCTCAGCGGGGGGGTTACAATGAGCAGTTCTTC
. TRBJ2-7 . TRBV6-1 CASSEVRAYEQYF TGTGCCAGCAGTGAAGTCAGGGCCTACGAGCAGTACTTC
. TRBJ2-3 TRBD1 TRBV12-5 CASGRGQGYTDTQYF TGTGCTAGTGGTAGGGGACAGGGGTACACAGATACGCAGTATTTT
few TRBJ2-3 . TRBV11-3 CASSLGGTDTQYF TGTGCCAGCAGCTTAGGAGGCACAGATACGCAGTATTTT
. TRBJ2-5 TRBD1 TRBV5-8 CASSLYMTGGRETQYF TGTGCCAGCAGCCTATATATGACAGGGGGTAGGGAGACCCAGTACTTC
. TRBJ2-2 TRBD2 TRBV14 CASSQVGTSGTGELFF TGTGCCAGCAGCCAAGTAGGGACTAGCGGGACCGGGGAGCTGTTTTTT
few TRBJ1-2 TRBD1 TRBV28 CASSLTGFGYGYTF TGTGCCAGCAGCCTGACAGGGTTCGGCTATGGCTACACCTTC
. TRBJ1-2 TRBD1 TRBV28 CASKPGTALYGYTF TGTGCCAGTAAACCCGGGACAGCGCTCTATGGCTACACCTTC
. TRBJ1-2 . TRBV27 CASSFVGGNYGYTF TGTGCCAGCAGTTTTGTCGGGGGTAACTATGGCTACACCTTC
. TRBJ2-1 TRBD2 TRBV25-1 CASSELSGGGYNEQFF TGTGCCAGCAGTGAACTTAGCGGGGGGGGGTACAATGAGCAGTTCTTC
. TRBJ2-1 TRBD2 TRBV6-4 CASSVRGGGHVEQFF TGTGCCAGCAGCGTCAGGGGCGGGGGGCACGTTGAGCAGTTCTTC
. TRBJ2-1 TRBD2 TRBV7-8 CASSAGGASYNEQFF TGTGCCAGCAGCGCCGGGGGGGCCTCCTACAATGAGCAGTTCTTC
. TRBJ2-3 . TRBV9 CASSSHTDTQYF TGTGCCAGCAGCTCCCACACAGATACGCAGTATTTT
. TRBJ1-1 TRBD1 TRBV27 CASSPIQGGTEAFF TGTGCCAGCAGCCCCATACAGGGGGGGACTGAAGCTTTCTTT
. TRBJ1-3 . TRBV7-2 CASSRAGGLSGNTIYF TGTGCCAGCAGCCGGGCGGGGGGCCTCTCTGGAAACACCATATATTTT
. TRBJ2-3 . TRBV11-2 CASSLERAPDTQYF TGTGCCAGCAGCCTGGAGCGGGCCCCAGATACGCAGTATTTT
once TRBJ2-7 TRBD1 TRBV6-1 CASSGQGYEQYF TGTGCCAGCAGCGGACAGGGCTACGAGCAGTACTTC
. TRBJ1-2 . TRBV5-1 CASSSGQSSGYGYTF TGCGCCAGCAGCTCCGGACAGAGCTCAGGCTATGGCTACACCTTC
. TRBJ1-1 TRBD1 TRBV7-8 CASSPRPGGLGTEAFF TGTGCCAGCAGCCCCCGGCCAGGGGGCCTAGGCACTGAAGCTTTCTTT
. TRBJ2-3 TRBD1 TRBV5-1 CASTLQTGGADTQYF TGCGCCAGCACCCTACAGACAGGGGGCGCAGATACGCAGTATTTT
. TRBJ1-5 . TRBV2 CASEAGWRQPQHF TGTGCCAGCGAGGCAGGGTGGAGACAGCCCCAGCATTTT
few TRBJ1-2 TRBD1 TRBV29-1 CSAEARDSIGYGYTF TGCAGCGCCGAAGCCAGGGACAGTATAGGCTATGGCTACACCTTC
once TRBJ1-4 . TRBV5-1 CASKSVFNNEKLFF TGCGCCAGCAAAAGCGTCTTTAATAATGAAAAACTGTTTTTT
. TRBJ1-2 . TRBV6-5 CASTPRGTSYGYTF TGTGCCAGCACCCCTAGGGGGACAAGCTATGGCTACACCTTC
. TRBJ1-1 TRBD1 TRBV5-1 CASSAGQGADTEAFF TGCGCCAGCAGCGCAGGACAGGGGGCAGACACTGAAGCTTTCTTT
. TRBJ1-3 . TRBV6-1 CASSEPNPGNTIYF TGTGCCAGCAGTGAACCCAATCCTGGAAACACCATATATTTT
. TRBJ1-4 . TRBV9 CASSVSGRDEKLFF TGTGCCAGCAGCGTATCCGGGCGGGATGAAAAACTGTTTTTT
. TRBJ1-5 TRBD1 TRBV6-5 CASSLRTGDQPQHF TGTGCCAGCAGCCTCAGGACAGGGGATCAGCCCCAGCATTTT
. TRBJ1-1 TRBD1 TRBV5-1 CASSLQNRGTEAFF TGCGCCAGCAGCTTGCAAAACAGGGGCACTGAAGCTTTCTTT
. TRBJ1-5 TRBD1 TRBV5-8 CASSSDRGRPQHF TGTGCCAGCAGTTCGGACAGGGGCCGGCCCCAGCATTTT
. TRBJ1-4 . TRBV5-4 CASSLTGATNEKLFF TGTGCCAGCAGCTTGACAGGAGCAACTAATGAAAAACTGTTTTTT
. TRBJ1-2 TRBD1 TRBV6-5 CASTPQGAGYGYTF TGTGCCAGCACCCCCCAGGGGGCCGGATATGGCTACACCTTC
. TRBJ2-1 TRBD1 TRBV6-5 CASRDPGQGVNEQFF TGTGCCAGCAGAGATCCGGGACAGGGTGTAAATGAGCAGTTCTTC
. TRBJ1-6 TRBD1 TRBV18 CASSSGQGRSPLHF TGTGCCAGCTCATCCGGACAGGGAAGATCACCCCTCCACTTT
. TRBJ1-4 . TRBV5-8 CASSPLTTGLMWEKLFF TGTGCCAGCAGCCCGCTCACGACCGGACTGATGTGGGAAAAACTGTTTTTT